These 12 T cell receptor beta chains share one sample of origin, sequenced in a study of a mutant IDH1 vaccine in newly diagnosed glioma. The table came from immunoSEQ multiplex PCR; TCRdb's copy has only in-frame clones and leaves some out. The table lists approximately 31,000 clones, roughly 85% of them singletons, with around 6.9% in the top ten. Their antigens remain unidentified. Time point reported: week 35, safety follow-up. Doses comprised 300 ug of mutant IDH1 20-mer peptide each, plus topical imiquimod. The starting material was PBMCs, obtained from a glioma patient whose treatment included an IDH1 peptide vaccine. The receptors originated from a woman younger than 30 with glioma.

This chain uses TRBV6-5 with TRBJ2-2; D call uncertain. The CDR3 length is 13 residues. CDR1 and CDR2 from the germline V gene are MNHEY and SVGAGI. The V gene lost 2 bases and the J gene lost 4 bases, with 5 bases spanning the gap. The CDR3, as DNA: TGTGCCAGCAGTTACGCCGGCACCGGGGAGCTGTTTTTT. It specifies CASSYAGTGELFF.

The chain couples TRBV2 to TRBJ2-7, with D tentatively TRBD1 (5 bases). CDR1 and CDR2 (germline): SNHLY, FYNNEI. Trimming left V 6 bases short and J 2 bases short, with 11 bases between. The CDR3 sequence is 13 residues long. CDR3 residues: CASSPGHPYEQYF. CDR3 DNA: TGTGCCAGCAGCCCAGGACATCCCTACGAGCAGTACTTC.

The rearrangement uses TRBV6-1 and TRBJ2-7; the match to TRBD1 covers 7 bases. The germline V gene has CDR1 MNHNS and CDR2 SASEGT. The CDR3 spans 13 residues. Unmatched junction bases numbered 7, after V lost 7 bases and J lost 4 bases. The CDR3 protein is CASTGTDTYEQYF. Here the CDR3 DNA reads TGTGCCAGCACCGGGACAGATACTTACGAGCAGTACTTC.

The J gene is TRBJ1-1, the V gene TRBV5-6; weak D call: TRBD1 (5 bases). The CDR3 covers 12 residues. CDR1 is SGHDT and CDR2 is YYEEEE in the germline V gene. V was clipped by 5 bases and J by 4 bases, with 9 bases between them. The CDR3 region is CASRQGFTEAFF. CDR3 in DNA: TGTGCCAGCAGGCAGGGTTTCACTGAAGCTTTCTTT.

This clone occurred a few times. This chain joins TRBV5-1 and TRBJ2-3; D is perhaps TRBD2 (6 bases). Trimming left V 7 bases short and J 6 bases short, with 21 bases between. CDR3 length equals 15 residues. Germline V CDR1 and CDR2: SGHRS, YFSETQ. CDR3 protein: CASLRGLPGRDTQYF. As DNA, the CDR3 is TGCGCCAGCCTCCGAGGGCTCCCTGGGAGGGATACGCAGTATTTT.

J is TRBJ1-4 and V is TRBV6-5, with unresolved D. The V and J ends lost 0 bases and 4 bases respectively, with 9 bases between them. CDR3 length: 15 residues. Germline V gene lookup returns CDR1 MNHEY and CDR2 SVGAGI. CDR3 residues: CASSYSGLNNEKLFF. Written as DNA, the CDR3 is TGTGCCAGCAGTTACTCCGGCCTTAATAATGAAAAACTGTTTTTT.

The V call is TRBV5-4, the J call TRBJ2-7; 12 bases align to TRBD1. Germline V gene sequence: CDR1 SGHNT, CDR2 YYREEE (reference sequence). The CDR3 length is 16 residues. Trimming removed 0 bases from V and 4 bases from J; junction bases left unmatched: 5. Written as DNA, the CDR3 is TGTGCCAGCAGCTTGGATGGGACAGGGGGCGGGTACGAGCAGTACTTC. This gives the protein CASSLDGTGGGYEQYF.

This rearrangement joins TRBV18 to TRBJ2-7, with D possibly being TRBD2 (6 bases). With 11 bases removed from V and 7 bases from J, the gap between germline ends came to 27 bases. Germline-derived CDR1 and CDR2 are KGHSH and LQKENI. The CDR3 loop spans 15 amino acids. The CDR3 DNA reads TGTGCCGGGGGTGAATTCGGGAGAGGGTTTGGGGAGCAGTACTTC. Translated, it gives CAGGEFGRGFGEQYF.

The chain is built from TRBV19 and TRBJ1-5, with 7 bases that match TRBD1. The J segment lost 4 bases and the V segment lost 6 bases, leaving 6 bases of the junction unmatched. Germline CDR1 is LNHDA and CDR2 is SQIVND (reference sequence). The CDR3 sequence is 14 residues long. The CDR3: CASSPGQKNQPQHF. The CDR3 bases are TGTGCCAGTAGCCCGGGACAGAAAAATCAGCCCCAGCATTTT.

The gene calls are TRBV5-1 and TRBJ1-6; D perhaps matches TRBD1 (6 bases). CDR3 length equals 14 residues. Trimming cost V 0 bases and J 10 bases, with 11 bases left between them. Germline V lookup: CDR1 SGHRS, CDR2 YFSETQ. The CDR3 DNA is TGCGCCAGCAGCTTGGAACAGGGCGCCTCACCCCTCCACTTT. This codes for CASSLEQGASPLHF.

This chain joins TRBV7-9 and TRBJ2-3, with TRBD2 identical over 10 bases. Germline V CDR1 and CDR2: SEHNR, FQNEAQ (reference sequence). The J segment lost 1 base and the V segment lost 4 bases, leaving 2 bases of the junction unmatched. CDR3 size: 15 residues. The CDR3 spells CASSYGLAGTDTQYF. The CDR3 coding sequence is TGTGCCAGCAGCTACGGACTAGCGGGCACAGATACGCAGTATTTT.

The rearrangement joins TRBV5-6 to TRBJ1-2; D unclear. Trimming removed 7 bases from V and 5 bases from J, with 12 bases in between. This CDR3 spans 12 amino acids. The germline V gene has CDR1 SGHDT and CDR2 YYEEEE. DNA for the CDR3: TGTGCCAGCTCCCGGGATCTTTATGGCTACACCTTC. Residues: CASSRDLYGYTF. Looking up the rest from reference TRBV5-6 and TRBJ1-2 gives the full variable domain: DAGVTQSPTHLIKTRGQQVTLRCSPKSGHDTVSWYQQALGQGPQFIFQYYEEEERQRGNFPDRFSGHQFPNYSSELNVNALLLGDSALYLCASSRDLYGYTFGSGTRLTVV.